Below, one T cell receptor beta chain is given with its context. The junction differs from germline at one of its ends, possibly a read error. In the original processing: Estimates of nucleated cell counts were drawn from the amplification of reference gene primers. Assay: immunoSEQ multiplex PCR; the TCRdb copy retains only in-frame clones and omits some. Clone size and the V and J calls come from that table; the DNA yielded D and trimming. The data hold about 170,000 clones, with roughly 82% observed a single time. The sample comes from a study of blood T cell repertoires in COVID-19. Study summary: The analysed material was cDNA or gDNA that came from T cells, B-cell-depleted T cells, or PBMCs.

Recovered status in Cohort 3 required two negative PCRs, clearance, or symptom resolution. The sample comprised PBMCs or T cells enriched from blood (not recorded which). The origin of this receptor is a man aged 45-65 years who had recovered from COVID-19.

The CDR3 protein is CASSLRVDQETQYF. DNA for the CDR3: TGTGCCAGCAGCCTGAGGGTGGACCAGGAGACCCAGTACTTC. The J gene is TRBJ2-5, the V gene TRBV7-9, with a tentative D call TRBD2 (5 bases). This CDR3 is built from 14 residues. The germline V gene has CDR1 SEHNR and CDR2 FQNEAQ (reference sequence).